The 12 T cell receptor delta chains below come from one sample, sequenced in a study of γδ T cells in repeated Plasmodium falciparum infection. Gammadelta T cells were flow-sorted from PBMC into Vgamma9/Vdelta2+ and Vdelta2-negative populations for bulk analysis. TCRdb redid clone calling on the multiplex PCR reads using CATT. Found here are about 93,000 delta-chain clones, approximately 0.96% of them singletons; the top ten hold around 9.6%. The sample was gamma-delta T cells from blood. The origin of the receptors is a pool of human donors (malaria-infected and uninfected, not separated).

This clone was seen a handful of times. A read error likely explains why the TCRdb protein, taken from a much larger clone, differs from this DNA's translation at residue 9; the protein shown is translated from the DNA. The rearrangement links TRDV1 to TRDJ1, with D unresolved. No J segment appears in TCRdb, so it was assigned here by matching the sequence to germline. The CDR3 sequence is 19 residues long. CDR1 is TSWWSYY, CDR2 QGS, per germline. Deletions cut 2 bases from V and 0 bases from J, with 22 bases between. The DNA for the CDR3 is TGTGCTCTTGGGGAAAAAGAGGGGCATCTAAACTCTTACACCGATAAACTCATCTTT. Protein sequence: CALGEKEGHLNSYTDKLIF.

About this clone: A far larger clone is one base from this, pointing to a likely read error. The same CDR3 can be traced to other DNA sequences in this sample. J is TRDJ1 and V is TRDV2; 9 bases are a match to TRDD3. No J gene is reported in TCRdb; it was inferred here by comparing the DNA with germline. The CDR3 loop spans 16 amino acids. In germline, CDR1 is GEAIGNYY, CDR2 EKD. The DNA of the CDR3 is TGTGCCTGTGATTCACTGGGGGACGCCGTGGCCGACAAACTCATCTTT. Protein: CACDSLGDAVADKLIF.

In this sample, this clone turned up a few times. A far more abundant clone sits one base away, making this likely a read error. The same CDR3 can be traced to other DNA sequences in this sample. V gene TRAV38-2/DV8 combines with J gene TRDJ1, with D perhaps matching TRDD3 (5 bases). Germline matching of the DNA provided the J gene here, since TCRdb leaves it blank. The germline CDR1 and CDR2 sequences are TSESDYY and QEAYKQQN. The CDR3 is 24 residues long. Trimming removed 1 base at V and 1 base at J, with 38 bases between. CDR3 nucleotide sequence: TGTGCTTATAGGAGCACCCCGCGGCTACGTGGCCTCCCAGGGGGCCGGCCTTTCACCGATAAACTCATCTTT. Encoded protein: CAYRSTPRLRGLPGGRPFTDKLIF.

This clone has a handful of counts. TCRdb's protein, taken from a much larger clone, differs from this DNA's translation at residue 16, likely owing to a read error; the protein displayed comes from the DNA. The J gene is TRDJ1, the V gene TRDV1; 9 nucleotides match TRDD3. CDR3 length equals 25 residues. V lost 2 bases, J lost 4 bases, and 35 bases stayed unmatched. CDR1 and CDR2 (germline): TSWWSYY, QGS. CDR3 sequence: CALGEVSLLTMTTVVPGDTNDKLIF. CDR3 in DNA: TGTGCTCTTGGGGAAGTTAGTCTCCTAACCATGACAACCGTAGTACCGGGGGATACTAACGATAAACTCATCTTT.

The sample holds a few counts of this clone. This likely came from a read error, as a far larger clone is one base away. The identical CDR3 is also encoded by other nucleotide sequences in the sample. This sequence joins TRDV2 and TRDJ1; D perhaps matches TRDD3 (5 bases). TCRdb supplies no J gene; here it was assigned by aligning the nucleotide sequence to germline. Germline V gene sequence: CDR1 GEAIGNYY, CDR2 EKD. The CDR3 length is 18 residues. Trimming removed 7 bases from V and 0 bases from J, with 26 bases in between. CDR3 bases: TGTGCCTGCGACGCCGTGGAGGGGACCCCCCCCGACACCGATAAACTCATCTTT. Protein sequence: CACDAVEGTPPDTDKLIF.

This clone has more than one count but fewer than ten. TCRdb records a much larger clone's protein for this DNA, with a difference at residue 5 that likely arises from a read error; the protein given is the translation of the DNA. The chain has TRDV1 and TRDJ1; 11 bases are shared with TRDD3. The J gene, not given by TCRdb, was assigned here from a germline match of the nucleotide sequence. The CDR3 has 24 amino acids. Germline-derived CDR1 and CDR2 are TSWWSYY and QGS. This chain's CDR3 is CALGKLGRETTLLGDNGNTDKLIF. The CDR3 nucleotides are TGTGCTCTTGGGAAACTAGGAAGGGAGACGACCTTACTGGGGGATAATGGGAACACCGATAAACTCATCTTT.

This clone was counted a few times. TCRdb's listed protein matches a much larger clone and diverges from this DNA's translation at residue 13, likely through a read error; the protein shown comes from the DNA. The rearrangement links TRDV1 to TRDJ1, with D perhaps TRDD3 (6 bases). Germline assignment: CDR1 TSWWSYY and CDR2 QGS. There are 16 residues in the CDR3. The CDR3 bases are TGTGCTCTTGGGGAAATTTCGATACGACGACCCGATAGACTCATCTTT. Translated: CALGEISIRRPDRLIF.

This clone has ten or more counts. This DNA's translation and the protein TCRdb lists, from a much larger clone, do not match at residue 13, likely due to a read error; the protein shown is translated from the DNA. This CDR3 is CACDPLMGDTTDRLIF. CDR3 nucleotides: TGTGCCTGTGACCCCCTAATGGGGGATACGACCGATAGACTCATCTTT. The chain uses TRDV2 and TRDJ1; 11 nucleotides agree with TRDD3. Since TCRdb gives no J gene, matching the DNA to germline was used here to assign it. CDR3 length: 16 amino acids. Germline-derived CDR1 and CDR2 are GEAIGNYY and EKD.

This clone was counted between two and nine times. With only one base between it and a far larger clone, this is likely a read error. Distinct nucleotide sequences in the sample also encode this CDR3. The V and J genes are TRDV1 and TRDJ1, with unresolved D. TCRdb offers no J gene call, so here the DNA was matched to germline to obtain one. The CDR3 covers 22 residues. CDR1 is TSWWSYY and CDR2 is QGS in the germline V gene. The CDR3 loop reads CALGFQPSTAVLRVFKTDKLIF. The CDR3 nucleotides are TGCGCTCTTGGGTTTCAACCGTCCACAGCGGTACTGAGGGTCTTTAAGACCGATAAACTCATCTTT.

This clone occurred a few times. TCRdb has a much larger clone's protein, which differs at residue 13 from the translation of this DNA, likely because of a read error; what is shown is the protein translated from the DNA. The J gene is TRDJ1, the V gene TRDV1; TRDD3 matches 8 bases. In the absence of a J gene in TCRdb, the DNA was matched to germline to assign it here. Germline V lookup: CDR1 TSWWSYY, CDR2 QGS. The ends lost 3 bases at V and 2 bases at J; junction bases unmatched: 17. The CDR3 sequence is 19 residues long. The CDR3 DNA sequence: TGTGCTCTTGGGGATTCTACGGCTGGGGGACCTTTCATAACCGATAAACTCATCTTT. Translation: CALGDSTAGGPFITDKLIF.

This clone occurred a few times. The TCRdb protein comes from a much larger clone and disagrees with this DNA's translation at residue 6, likely due to a read error; the protein given here is derived from the DNA. The chain joins TRDV2 to TRDJ1; 10 bases map to TRDD3. The trim removed 0 bases at V and 0 bases at J, leaving 6 bases unmatched. The germline gives CDR1 GEAIGNYY, CDR2 EKD. The CDR3 is 17 residues long. The CDR3 spells CACDTIPTGGYTDKLIF. The CDR3 nucleotides read TGTGCCTGTGACACCATCCCTACTGGGGGATACACCGATAAACTCATCTTT.

Remarks on this clone: The protein TCRdb gives is from a much larger clone and does not agree with this DNA's translation at residue 6, likely a read error; the protein shown here comes from the DNA. The chain recombines TRDV2 with TRDJ1, with unresolved D. The J gene was missing in TCRdb and was found by matching the end of the DNA to germline. Trimming cost V 1 base and J 0 bases, with 11 bases left between them. CDR1 and CDR2 (germline): GEAIGNYY, EKD. The CDR3 is 15 residues long. Written as DNA, the CDR3 is TGTGCCTGTGACACTCCCTGGAGCAACACCGATAAACTCATCTTT. Amino acid sequence: CACDTPWSNTDKLIF.